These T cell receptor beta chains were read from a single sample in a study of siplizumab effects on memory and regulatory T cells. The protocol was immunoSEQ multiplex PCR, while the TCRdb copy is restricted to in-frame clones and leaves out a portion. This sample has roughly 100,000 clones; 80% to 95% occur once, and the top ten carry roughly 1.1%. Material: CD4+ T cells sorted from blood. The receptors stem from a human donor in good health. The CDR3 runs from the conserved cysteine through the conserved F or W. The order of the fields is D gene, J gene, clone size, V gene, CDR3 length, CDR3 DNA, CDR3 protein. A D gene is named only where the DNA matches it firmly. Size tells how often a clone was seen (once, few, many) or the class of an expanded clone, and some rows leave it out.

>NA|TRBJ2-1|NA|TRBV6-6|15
TGTGCCAGCAGATCAGCCGGGCCCCTGGGGAATGAGCAGTTCTTC
CASRSAGPLGNEQFF
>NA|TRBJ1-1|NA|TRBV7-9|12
TGTGCCAGCAGCGCCACAGGGTTTGAAGCTTTCTTT
CASSATGFEAFF
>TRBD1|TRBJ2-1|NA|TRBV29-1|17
TGCAGCGGAAGGGACAGGGGTCCCAAGAGCTCCTACAATGAGCAGTTCTTC
CSGRDRGPKSSYNEQFF
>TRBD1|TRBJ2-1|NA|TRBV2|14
TGTGCCAGCAGTCCCAATACAGGGGGCGGTGAGCAGTTCTTC
CASSPNTGGGEQFF
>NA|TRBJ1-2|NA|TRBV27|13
TGTGCCAGCAGTTTCGGGAGAACTACTGGCTACACCTTC
CASSFGRTTGYTF
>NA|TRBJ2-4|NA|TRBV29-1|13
TGCAGCGTTGGGGGTCTAGCCAAAAACATTCAGTACTTC
CSVGGLAKNIQYF
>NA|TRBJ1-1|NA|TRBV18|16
TGTGCCAGCTCATACCTGTCAGTGAGAGGGAACACTGAAGCTTTCTTT
CASSYLSVRGNTEAFF
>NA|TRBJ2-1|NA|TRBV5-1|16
TGCGCCAGCAGTGAAAGAATCATCTCCACCTACAATGAGCAGTTCTTC
CASSERIISTYNEQFF
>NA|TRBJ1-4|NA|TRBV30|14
TGTGCCTGGAGTGTGGGCGCCTTTGCTGAAAAACTGTTTTTT
CAWSVGAFAEKLFF
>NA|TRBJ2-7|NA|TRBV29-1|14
TGCAGCGCCCTCGTGCCCAACCTGAGCCACGAGCAGTACTTC
CSALVPNLSHEQYF
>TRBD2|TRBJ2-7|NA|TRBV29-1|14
TGCAGCGTTCAAATAGGGACTAGGCTCTCCGAGCAGTACTTC
CSVQIGTRLSEQYF
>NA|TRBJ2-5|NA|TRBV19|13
TGTGCCAGTGCACGTCAGGGGCCAGAGACCCAGTACTTC
CASARQGPETQYF
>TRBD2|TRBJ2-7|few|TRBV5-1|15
TGCGCCAGCAGCTTCTCAGCGGGAGGGCCCTACGAGCAGTACTTC
CASSFSAGGPYEQYF
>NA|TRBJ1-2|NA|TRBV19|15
TGTGCCAGTAGTATGCAGTGGGACCCCAGCTATGGCTACACCTTC
CASSMQWDPSYGYTF
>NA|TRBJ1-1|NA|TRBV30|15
TGTGCCTGGAGTGTACGATTGGAGGGGCGGGCTGAAGCTTTCTTT
CAWSVRLEGRAEAFF
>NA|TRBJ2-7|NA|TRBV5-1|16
TGCGCCAGCACTTCTGCCGAGGAGAAAATCAAATACGAGCAGTACTTC
CASTSAEEKIKYEQYF
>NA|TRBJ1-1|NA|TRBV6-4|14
TGTGCCAGCAGGGGAACAGGGTCAACGACTGAAGCTTTCTTT
CASRGTGSTTEAFF
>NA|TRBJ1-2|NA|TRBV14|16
TGTGCCAGCAGCCCCCCAACGGGACACCGAGTGAGGGGCTACACCTTC
CASSPPTGHRVRGYTF
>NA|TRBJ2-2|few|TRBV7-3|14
TGTGCCAGCAGCCAGCAAGTCGGAGCCGGGGAGCTGTTTTTT
CASSQQVGAGELFF
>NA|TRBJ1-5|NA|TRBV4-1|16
TGCGCCAGCAGCCAACGGGGGACGGAGCCCAATCAGCCCCAGCATTTT
CASSQRGTEPNQPQHF
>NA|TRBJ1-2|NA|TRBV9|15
TGTGCCAGCAGCGTAGAGGCCCATTCACACTATGGCTACACCTTC
CASSVEAHSHYGYTF
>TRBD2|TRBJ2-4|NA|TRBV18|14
TGTGCCAGCTCACCTAGCGGGGAAGGGGCCATTCAGTACTTC
CASSPSGEGAIQYF
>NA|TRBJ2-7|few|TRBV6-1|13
TGTGCCACCTCACCCAGGTTTGATTACGAGCAGTACTTC
CATSPRFDYEQYF
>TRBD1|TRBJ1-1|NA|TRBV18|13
TGTGCCAGCTCACCCACCGGGACAGAAGAAGCTTTCTTT
CASSPTGTEEAFF
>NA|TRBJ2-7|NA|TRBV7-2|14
TGTGCCAGCAGCTTAGATCCGGGCTTCTACGAGCAGTACTTC
CASSLDPGFYEQYF